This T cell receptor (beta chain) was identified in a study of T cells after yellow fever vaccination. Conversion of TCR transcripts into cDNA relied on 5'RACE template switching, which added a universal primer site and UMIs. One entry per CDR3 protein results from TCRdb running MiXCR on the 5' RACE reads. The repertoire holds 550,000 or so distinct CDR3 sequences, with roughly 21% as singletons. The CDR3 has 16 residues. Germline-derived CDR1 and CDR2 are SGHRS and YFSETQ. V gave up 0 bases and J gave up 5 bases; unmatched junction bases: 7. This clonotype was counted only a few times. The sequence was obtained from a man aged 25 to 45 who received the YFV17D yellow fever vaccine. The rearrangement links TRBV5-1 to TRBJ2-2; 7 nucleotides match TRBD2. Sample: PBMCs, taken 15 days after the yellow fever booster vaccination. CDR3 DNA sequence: TGCGCCAGCAGCTTGGCCGCGACTAGCAGGACCGGGGAGCTGTTTTTT. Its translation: CASSLAATSRTGELFF.